The entry below describes one T cell receptor (beta chain). Produced via immunoSEQ multiplex PCR; TCRdb's table is partial and in-frame only. The sample has about half a million clones, 70% to 90% seen once; the top ten hold about 3%. The data derive from a study of blood T cell repertoires in COVID-19. V was clipped by 7 bases and J by 0 bases, with 13 bases between them. Germline V CDR1 and CDR2: MNHEY, SVGAGI. The CDR3 sequence is 15 residues long. The receptor's source is a human donor in a cohort sampled during active COVID-19. The J gene is TRBJ1-5, the V gene TRBV6-5; D ambiguous. What was sequenced was peripheral blood. CDR3 region: CASIREEFSNQPQHF. CDR3 bases: TGTGCCAGCATTAGGGAGGAGTTTAGCAATCAGCCCCAGCATTTT.